What follows are 23 T cell receptor beta chains derived from one specimen sequenced in a study of sequential checkpoint blockade in melanoma. Regarding treatment: randomized to nivolumab then ipilimumab (arm A) or the reverse (arm B). The assay was immunoSEQ multiplex PCR, and TCRdb's table has in-frame clones only and misses some. The sample shows around 3,000 clones, approximately 20% of them seen only once. The sample consisted of tumor tissue (inferred from file names), taken from a patient given nivolumab and ipilimumab in sequence. Receptor source: a human donor with melanoma.

By share of the sample, this clone is medium-sized. This chain uses TRBV11-3 with TRBJ1-4; tentatively, D is TRBD1 (6 bases). The V end was cut by 6 bases, the J end by 5 bases, with 16 bases between. This CDR3 is built from 15 residues. Germline CDR1 is SGHNT and CDR2 is YENEEA. The CDR3 bases are TGTGCCAGCAGTCAGACCGGGACAAAGAATGAAAAACTGTTTTTT. Amino acids: CASSQTGTKNEKLFF.

The rearrangement links TRBV19 to TRBJ1-3, with 7 bases lining up with TRBD1. Germline V gene sequence: CDR1 LNHDA, CDR2 SQIVND (reference sequence). This CDR3 region has 12 residues. Germline trimming cut 9 bases from V and 11 bases from J; bases unmatched to any gene: 10. In DNA, the CDR3 is TGTGCCAGCGGCCCTCGGACAGGCTCCATATATTTT. Encoded protein: CASGPRTGSIYF.

This clone was observed a handful of times. The V and J genes are TRBV28 and TRBJ2-3; 8 bases are a match to TRBD2. Germline V gene sequence: CDR1 MDHEN, CDR2 SYDVKM. V dropped 3 bases and J dropped 0; count of bases not matched to a gene: 5. The CDR3 runs 16 residues. The CDR3 coding sequence is TGTGCCAGCAGTTTCCCACTAGCGGTTAGCACAGATACGCAGTATTTT. Translated: CASSFPLAVSTDTQYF.

This rearrangement joins TRBV14 to TRBJ1-2, with D perhaps matching TRBD1 (5 bases). There are 14 residues in the CDR3. With 4 bases removed from V and 8 bases from J, the gap between germline ends came to 17 bases. CDR1 and CDR2 from the germline V gene are SGHDN and FVKESK. The CDR3 is CASSPYGRSGGYTF. The CDR3 DNA reads TGTGCCAGCAGCCCCTACGGGCGATCAGGGGGCTACACCTTC.

The V gene is TRBV9, the J gene TRBJ2-5, with D unresolved. CDR3 length: 13 residues. Germline values: CDR1 SGDLS, CDR2 YYNGEE. The V end was cut by 2 bases, the J end by 5 bases, with 10 bases between. The CDR3 bases are TGTGCCAGCAGCGTTAAAGGGTCGGAGACCCAGTACTTC. This codes for CASSVKGSETQYF.

Relative to its sample, this clone is medium-sized (0.01 to 0.1%). The genes are TRBV11-3 and TRBJ2-7; D unresolved. Germline V gene lookup returns CDR1 SGHNT and CDR2 YENEEA. V was trimmed by 3 bases and J by 2 bases, leaving 11 bases between them. This CDR3 is 14 amino acids long. For the CDR3, the DNA is TGTGCCAGCAGCTTGGCACCCGGCACCTACGAGCAGTACGTC. This translates into CASSLAPGTYEQYV.

The genes are TRBV6-8 and TRBJ2-7, with D perhaps TRBD1 (7 bases). The CDR3 spans 14 residues. The V end was cut by 5 bases, the J end by 7 bases, with 18 bases between. Germline V gives CDR1 MNHGY, CDR2 SAAAGT. This chain's CDR3 is CASSLHATGREQYF. The CDR3 DNA follows: TGTGCCAGCAGTCTCCACGCGACAGGGAGGGAGCAGTACTTC.

This clone was detected only a few times. The chain recombines TRBV9 with TRBJ2-1, with D possibly TRBD2 on 5 matching bases. V was shortened by 0 bases and J by 5 bases, with 9 bases between the two germline ends. In germline, CDR1 is SGDLS, CDR2 YYNGEE. The CDR3 contains 14 residues. The CDR3 loop reads CASSVAGRNNEQFF. The DNA of the CDR3 is TGTGCCAGCAGCGTAGCGGGGAGAAACAATGAGCAGTTCTTC. Combining the CDR3 with reference TRBV9 and TRBJ2-1 gives the whole variable domain DSGVTQTPKHLITATGQRVTLRCSPRSGDLSVYWYQQSLDQGLQFLIQYYNGEERAKGNILERFSAQQFPDLHSELNLSSLELGDSALYFCASSVAGRNNEQFFGPGTRLTVL.

This clone is deemed medium-sized. The chain uses TRBV11-3 and TRBJ1-3, with D perhaps TRBD1 (5 bases). Germline V gene data show CDR1 as SGHNT and CDR2 as YENEEA. The CDR3 length is 15 residues. V shed 3 bases and J shed 4 bases, with 13 bases lying between them. The chain's CDR3 is CASSLGPGLGNTIYF. The CDR3 DNA reads TGTGCCAGCAGCTTGGGACCAGGGCTCGGAAACACCATATATTTT.

The rearrangement links TRBV18 to TRBJ1-5, with 7 bases identical to TRBD1. Unmatched junction bases numbered 7, after V lost 2 bases and J lost 6 bases. Germline-derived CDR1 and CDR2 are KGHSH and LQKENI. The CDR3 contains 15 residues. The CDR3 region is CASSPSGGQSQPQHF. The DNA for the CDR3 is TGTGCCAGCTCACCATCCGGGGGACAGAGTCAGCCCCAGCATTTT.

In its sample, this clone was seen many times. The V gene is TRBV11-3, the J gene TRBJ2-1; D is uncertain. The ends were cut back, 5 bases at V and 2 bases at J, with 13 bases in the middle. Germline V gives CDR1 SGHNT, CDR2 YENEEA. The CDR3 loop spans 15 amino acids. The CDR3 DNA sequence: TGTGCCAGCAGCACCATCGCCCGCCCCTACAATGAGCAGTTCTTC. This encodes CASSTIARPYNEQFF.

This clone is medium-sized in the sample. This sequence joins TRBV6-8 and TRBJ1-6; 8 nucleotides match TRBD1. The germline gives CDR1 MNHGY, CDR2 SAAAGT. V dropped 5 bases and J dropped 5; count of bases not matched to a gene: 5. The CDR3 loop spans 15 amino acids. Here the CDR3 DNA reads TGTGCCAGCAGTAAACAGGGGGGTAATAATTCACCCCTCCACTTT. This encodes CASSKQGGNNSPLHF.

This rearrangement joins TRBV7-2 to TRBJ2-1, with D possibly being TRBD1 (5 bases). Germline V gene sequence: CDR1 SGHTA, CDR2 FQGNSA. The length of the CDR3 is 13 residues. Trimming cost V 0 bases and J 6 bases, with 6 bases left between them. In nucleotides, the CDR3 is TGTGCCAGCAGCTTAGCTGGGGCCAATGAGCAGTTCTTC. This encodes CASSLAGANEQFF. Full variable domain (rest looked up from reference TRBV7-2 and TRBJ2-1): GAGVSQSPSNKVTEKGKDVELRCDPISGHTALYWYRQSLGQGLEFLIYFQGNSAPDKSGLPSDRFSAERTGGSVSTLTIQRTQQEDSAVYLCASSLAGANEQFFGPGTRLTVL.

This clone was seen at least ten times. The V call is TRBV11-3, the J call TRBJ2-2; D gene unclear. The V end lost 3 bases, the J end lost 1 base, and 12 bases lay between the germline ends. CDR1 SGHNT and CDR2 YENEEA come from the germline V gene. This CDR3 is built from 16 residues. The CDR3 loop is CASSFGPTMNTGELFF. The DNA of the CDR3 is TGTGCCAGCAGCTTTGGACCAACTATGAACACCGGGGAGCTGTTTTTT.

The J gene is TRBJ1-1, the V gene TRBV6-8; 7 nucleotides agree with TRBD1. Germline V lookup: CDR1 MNHGY, CDR2 SAAAGT. V was pared by 4 bases and J by 0 bases, with 2 bases of the junction left unmatched. The CDR3 is 14 residues long. The CDR3 DNA is TGTGCCAGCAGTTGGGGACAGATGAACACTGAAGCTTTCTTT. Amino acids: CASSWGQMNTEAFF.

This clone is classed as medium-sized. This chain connects TRBV9 to TRBJ1-1, with D unresolved. The CDR3 length is 14 residues. Between the trimmed V and J ends, which lost 3 bases and 0 bases, there was a span of 9 bases. Germline CDR1 SGDLS, CDR2 YYNGEE. This CDR3 reads CASSAYFMNTEAFF. As DNA, the CDR3 is TGTGCCAGCAGCGCCTACTTTATGAACACTGAAGCTTTCTTT.

This clone showed up just a few times. The chain links TRBV11-3 to TRBJ2-2; 8 nucleotides agree with TRBD2. CDR3 size: 15 residues. V shed 3 bases, J shed 2 bases, and the junction held 2 bases outside the gene matches. Per the germline V gene, CDR1 is SGHNT and CDR2 is YENEEA. Here the CDR3 reads CASSFSGINTGELFF. The CDR3 bases are TGTGCCAGCAGCTTTAGCGGGATTAACACCGGGGAGCTGTTTTTT.

The table lists this clone with a few counts. The chain employs TRBV7-4 and TRBJ2-1, with a weak D call TRBD1 (5 bases). Trimming left V 5 bases short and J 7 bases short, with 12 bases between. Germline assignment: CDR1 SGHVT and CDR2 SQSDAQ. The CDR3 has 13 amino acids. The CDR3: CASSLSQGNEQFF. CDR3 sequence (DNA): TGTGCCAGCAGCCTTAGTCAGGGAAATGAGCAGTTCTTC.

The chain is built from TRBV19 and TRBJ2-5, with TRBD1 matching over 7 bases. J was trimmed by 5 bases and V by 3 bases; bases with no gene match: 12. This CDR3 spans 16 amino acids. The germline V gene has CDR1 LNHDA and CDR2 SQIVND (reference sequence). This CDR3 is CASSISLTRGWETQYF. The CDR3 DNA reads TGTGCCAGTAGTATTTCCCTGACCAGGGGGTGGGAGACCCAGTACTTC.

This clone came up a few times. This chain joins TRBV15 and TRBJ2-1; D gene uncertain. V lost 0 bases and J lost 6, with 9 bases in between. The germline gives CDR1 LNHNV, CDR2 YYDKDF (reference sequence). The CDR3 has 14 residues. CDR3 in amino acids: CATSRDMLGNEQFF. The DNA of the CDR3 is TGTGCCACCAGCAGAGACATGTTAGGCAATGAGCAGTTCTTC.

The chain has TRBV5-1 and TRBJ1-4; TRBD1 might be the D (5 bases). Germline V gene lookup returns CDR1 SGHRS and CDR2 YFSETQ. The CDR3 extends over 15 amino acids. V was clipped by 3 bases and J by 5 bases, with 14 bases between them. Written as DNA, the CDR3 is TGCGCCAGCAGCTGGACGGGACGGATAAATGAAAAACTGTTTTTT. Protein: CASSWTGRINEKLFF.

V gene TRBV6-8 combines with J gene TRBJ2-1, with TRBD2 matching over 10 bases. The V segment lost 8 bases and the J segment 4 bases; nucleotides outside the gene matches: 2. From germline, CDR1 is MNHGY and CDR2 SAAAGT. This CDR3 contains 13 residues. DNA for the CDR3: TGTGCCAGCGGACTAGCGGAATACAATGAGCAGTTCTTC. It translates to CASGLAEYNEQFF.

This chain uses TRBV11-3 with TRBJ1-6, with D perhaps TRBD1 (5 bases). CDR3 length: 14 residues. In germline, CDR1 is SGHNT, CDR2 YENEEA. V lost 5 bases and J 5 bases, leaving 10 bases between the germline ends. The CDR3 nucleotides read TGTGCCAGCAGCAACGACAGACATAATTCACCCCTCCACTTT. It specifies CASSNDRHNSPLHF.